This T cell receptor (beta chain) was sequenced in a study (dated by TCRdb to the mid-2010s). Describing the broader study: The study tested whether tumor-infiltrating Tregs in breast cancer are recruited from blood Tregs or converted in situ from other CD4+ T cell subsets.

As to this clonotype: Its antigen target is currently unknown. No quality values exist for individual bases; no much larger clone is one base distant.

Summary of the overall study and its limitations: The greatest overlap of tumor-infiltrating Treg TCR alpha and beta sequences was observed with tumor naive CD4+ T cells, followed by blood naive CD4+ T cells. Validation in the larger cohort was restricted to a single TCR beta V-J rearrangement rather than whole repertoires. Tumor memory CD4+ T cell TCR gene usage was found to cluster with blood and lymph node memory CD4+ cells and with lymph node naive CD4+ cells.

Memory CD4+ T cells were isolated as CD4+CD45RO+CD25- cells. Tregs, naive and memory CD4+ T cells from tumor, blood and ipsilateral draining lymph nodes of about five breast cancer patients underwent full-length TCR alpha and beta sequencing. Tumor tissue, along with lymph nodes from ipsilateral axillary dissection, was perfused with PBS, minced, and then digested using collagenase I and hyaluronidase. FACS confirmed that the sorted cell populations were more than 90% pure. Taken from the germline V gene (reference sequence), the CDR1 and CDR2 loops are SGHAT and FQDESV. V lost 3 bases and J lost 6 bases; the stretch between them is 11 bases long. Including the terminal cysteine and phenylalanine, the CDR3 comprises 13 residues. Of all the DNA, just the CDR3 is kept, 39 bases in frame from base 1. Full-length TCR variable regions were amplified by 5' RACE PCR with constant-region reverse primers, and semi-nested PCR with Nested Universal Primer A was subsequently performed. Using the ReliaPrep RNA Cell Miniprep System, total RNA was extracted, and the SMARTer RACE 5'/3' Kit was then used to reverse transcribe the RNA into 5'RACE-ready cDNA. Multiplex adaptors were used to barcode the full-length TCR alpha and beta libraries, which were then sequenced on an Illumina MiSeq. Per the original workflow: For each of nine subset-tissue groups, sequencing data from the five patients were pooled, and the groups were compared by unsupervised clustering of TCR gene usage. The Morisita-Horn index was used to calculate repertoire similarity, with shared sequences weighted by how much each contributed to each repertoire. The public reads were reprocessed in TCRdb via fastp at Q25 and MiXCR, keeping in-frame beta chains. Entries are consolidated by CDR3 protein sequence, retaining the most common genes and DNA. The V and J calls were determined by TCRdb, not by the authors. The table for this sample lists tens of thousands of distinct CDR3 sequences; approximately 30% of them were counted only once. The ten biggest clones cover approximately 4% of the sample.

Sequences were obtained from tumor-infiltrating memory CD4+ T cells sorted from the breast tumor. According to the study, the label for this sample's cell subset or site signals: memory CD4+ T cells, CD4+CD45RO+CD25-. The receptor comes from a female donor with breast cancer. The sequence is built from TRBV11-1 and TRBJ2-5; possibly the D gene is TRBD2, per 5 matching bases. The DNA sequence is given as TGTGCCAGCAGCTTTGAACGGGATCAGACCCAGTACTTC. It is translated as CASSFERDQTQYF.